Presented here are 20 T cell receptor beta chains from one specimen sequenced in a study of blood T cell repertoires in COVID-19. Only in-frame clones appear in the TCRdb table, and some are missing; sequencing was by immunoSEQ multiplex PCR. The table lists some 150,000 clones, roughly four fifths of them singletons. What was sequenced was peripheral blood. The receptor source for this set is a man in his forties or fifties who had recovered from COVID-19.

DNA of the CDR3: TGCGCCAGCAGTCAATCAGCGCGGGGGTGGCCCTACGAGCAGTACTTC. Encoded protein: CASSQSARGWPYEQYF. This rearrangement joins TRBV23-1 to TRBJ2-7, with 7 nucleotides matching TRBD2. TRBV23-1 is flagged as an ORF with uncertain function. Losses at the gene ends were 0 bases for V and 2 bases for J; bases not matched to a gene: 7. The CDR3 runs to 16 residues.

This chain links TRBV11-2 with TRBJ1-1; the D is unclear. The germline CDR1 and CDR2 sequences are SGHAT and FQNNGV. Trimming stripped 0 bases from V and 6 bases from J, with 14 bases between. The CDR3 spans 15 residues. CDR3 residues: CASSLERWGGSEAFF. The CDR3 DNA sequence: TGTGCCAGCAGCTTAGAACGGTGGGGAGGATCTGAAGCTTTCTTT. The full variable domain, with the rest looked up from reference TRBV11-2 and TRBJ1-1, is EAGVAQSPRYKIIEKRQSVAFWCNPISGHATLYWYQQILGQGPKLLIQFQNNGVVDDSQLPKDRFSAERLKGVDSTLKIQPAKLEDSAVYLCASSLERWGGSEAFFGQGTRLTVV.

The chain has TRBV5-6 and TRBJ2-1; a possible D gene is TRBD2 (5 bases). V was trimmed by 0 bases and J by 7 bases, leaving 5 bases between them. CDR1 is SGHDT, CDR2 YYEEEE, per germline. This CDR3 region has 12 residues. The chain's CDR3 is CASSLAGNEQFF. CDR3 sequence (DNA): TGTGCCAGCAGCTTGGCGGGGAATGAGCAGTTCTTC.

The rearrangement joins TRBV9 to TRBJ1-5; TRBD1 agrees at 7 bases. Looked up from germline, CDR1 is SGDLS and CDR2 is YYNGEE. With 3 bases clipped from V and 5 bases from J, the junction kept 5 bases outside the gene matches. There are 14 residues in the CDR3. CDR3 sequence (DNA): TGTGCCAGCAGCGCGTTTGGACAGGATCAGCCCCAGCATTTT. This sequence encodes CASSAFGQDQPQHF.

The chain links TRBV5-1 to TRBJ2-7; D possibly corresponds to TRBD1 (5 bases). The germline V gene encodes CDR1 SGHRS and CDR2 YFSETQ. Deletions cut 0 bases from V and 7 bases from J, with 14 bases between. The CDR3 has 14 amino acids. The CDR3 nucleotides are TGCGCCAGCAGCTTGGCTCAGGGTGTTGGGGAGCAGTACTTC. This sequence encodes CASSLAQGVGEQYF.

The rearrangement uses TRBV10-3 and TRBJ2-1; weak D call: TRBD2 (6 bases). This CDR3 is built from 13 residues. In germline, CDR1 is ENHRY, CDR2 SYGVKD. The CDR3 nucleotides read TGTGCTATGGGGGGAAGCACCTACAATGAGCAGTTCTTC. Translated: CAMGGSTYNEQFF.

This chain's CDR3 is CATRSGLNTGELFF. CDR3 DNA sequence: TGTGCCACCAGAAGCGGCCTGAACACCGGGGAGCTGTTTTTT. This chain links TRBV24-1 with TRBJ2-2; D may be TRBD2 (5 bases). V lost 7 bases, J lost 1 base, and 9 bases lay in between. CDR1 is KGHDR, CDR2 SFDVKD, per germline. The CDR3 has 14 residues.

As regards this clone: This CDR3 is also generated by other DNA sequences in the sample. The chain recombines TRBV7-9 with TRBJ2-7; possibly TRBD1 for D (6 bases). The length of the CDR3 is 13 residues. The germline V gene encodes CDR1 SEHNR and CDR2 FQNEAQ (reference sequence). Deletions cut 5 bases from V and 4 bases from J, with 12 bases between. The CDR3 DNA reads as TGTGCCAGCAGCCCGGGACAATTATACGAGCAGTACTTC. It codes for CASSPGQLYEQYF.

The rearrangement uses TRBV12-3 or TRBV12-4 and TRBJ2-1, with D perhaps matching TRBD1 (6 bases). This CDR3 is 13 amino acids long. V was shortened by 3 bases and J by 4 bases, with 7 bases between the two germline ends. This chain's CDR3 is CASSLTGYNEQFF. The CDR3 coding sequence is TGTGCCAGCAGTTTGACAGGTTACAATGAGCAGTTCTTC.

The CDR3 DNA follows: TGTGCCAGCAGTTACAGCACCTACGAGCAGTACTTC. Encoded protein: CASSYSTYEQYF. The chain couples TRBV6-2 or TRBV6-3 to TRBJ2-7; D is undetermined. Germline V gene sequence: CDR1 MNHEY, CDR2 SVGEGT. The CDR3 has 12 residues. Trimming cost V 2 bases and J 2 bases, with 4 bases left between them.

This clone was found a few times. Here the CDR3 DNA reads TGTGCCACCAGCCCAACGGTGGTCAATGAGCAGTTCTTC. As protein: CATSPTVVNEQFF. This chain joins TRBV24-1 and TRBJ2-1; D is uncertain. With 7 bases removed from V and 6 bases from J, the gap between germline ends came to 12 bases. Looked up from germline, CDR1 is KGHDR and CDR2 is SFDVKD. CDR3 size: 13 residues.

The DNA for the CDR3 is TGTGCCAGCAGTGGGACAGGGGGCGCTTTAGGATATGGCTACACCTTC. This codes for CASSGTGGALGYGYTF. The chain couples TRBV6-1 to TRBJ1-2; 11 nucleotides match TRBD1. J was trimmed by 5 bases and V by 4 bases; bases with no gene match: 9. The CDR3 is 16 amino acids. Germline CDR1 reads MNHNS; CDR2 reads SASEGT.

The chain combines TRBV11-2 with TRBJ2-3; D gene unclear. The V gene lost 4 bases and the J gene lost 0 bases, with 11 bases spanning the gap. Germline V gives CDR1 SGHAT, CDR2 FQNNGV. This CDR3 region has 15 residues. The chain's CDR3 is CASSSWAGSTDTQYF. For the CDR3, the DNA is TGTGCCAGCAGCTCATGGGCAGGAAGCACAGATACGCAGTATTTT.

The V and J genes are TRBV7-2 and TRBJ2-1; TRBD2 agrees at 12 bases. The CDR3 consists of 16 residues. V trimming: 5 bases; J trimming: 4 bases; junction bases outside the gene matches: 6. Germline-derived CDR1 and CDR2 are SGHTA and FQGNSA. In DNA, the CDR3 is TGTGCCAGCAGCCCTAGACTAGCGGGAGATTACAATGAGCAGTTCTTC. Protein: CASSPRLAGDYNEQFF.

The chain employs TRBV6-6 and TRBJ1-1; D not certain. CDR1 and CDR2 from the germline V gene are MNHNY and SVGAGI (reference sequence). V was pared by 9 bases and J by 0 bases, with 17 bases between. The CDR3 sequence is 15 residues long. The CDR3 region is CASGGLISMNTEAFF. The CDR3 DNA follows: TGTGCCAGTGGAGGGCTGATTTCAATGAACACTGAAGCTTTCTTT.

The chain couples TRBV7-9 to TRBJ2-1; TRBD1 agrees at 8 bases. The germline V gene has CDR1 SEHNR and CDR2 FQNEAQ (reference sequence). V trimming: 5 bases; J trimming: 1 base; junction bases outside the gene matches: 7. CDR3 length: 16 amino acids. The CDR3: CASSPDRGLSYNEQFF. The CDR3 DNA reads TGTGCCAGCAGCCCCGACAGGGGCCTTTCCTACAATGAGCAGTTCTTC. Looking up the rest from reference TRBV7-9 and TRBJ2-1 gives the full variable domain: DTGVSQNPRHKITKRGQNVTFRCDPISEHNRLYWYRQTLGQGPEFLTYFQNEAQLEKSRLLSDRFSAERPKGSFSTLEIQRTEQGDSAMYLCASSPDRGLSYNEQFFGPGTRLTVL.

CDR3 region: CASSLGAGQRTDTQYF. The CDR3 coding sequence is TGTGCCAGCAGCTTAGGGGCAGGACAGCGCACAGATACGCAGTATTTT. The chain is built from TRBV7-9 and TRBJ2-3, with D perhaps TRBD1 (6 bases). V lost 1 base and J 1 base, leaving 12 bases between the germline ends. Germline CDR1 is SEHNR and CDR2 is FQNEAQ (reference sequence). This CDR3 has 16 amino acids.

The chain is built from TRBV12-3 or TRBV12-4 and TRBJ2-1; no definite D call. The V end was cut by 7 bases, the J end by 6 bases, with 7 bases between. This CDR3 has 11 amino acids. This chain's CDR3 is CASTPLNEQFF. The CDR3 nucleotides read TGTGCCAGCACCCCCCTCAATGAGCAGTTCTTC.

The chain joins TRBV24-1 to TRBJ2-5, with TRBD1 matching 7 bases. V was clipped by 9 bases and J by 3 bases; unmatched bases: 9. This CDR3 comprises 14 residues. Germline CDR1 reads KGHDR; CDR2 reads SFDVKD. The DNA for the CDR3 is TGTGCCACCTGCCGGGACAGATACAAAGAGACCCAGTACTTC. Amino acids: CATCRDRYKETQYF.

This clone occurred once. The V gene is TRBV19, the J gene TRBJ2-1; TRBD1 might be the D (6 bases). The CDR3 has 17 residues. Per germline, CDR1 LNHDA and CDR2 SQIVND (reference sequence). The ends were cut back, 5 bases at V and 4 bases at J, with 21 bases in the middle. CDR3 sequence (DNA): TGTGCCAGTAGTTCCAGAGCGCCGGGACACTCTTACAATGAGCAGTTCTTC. Protein sequence: CASSSRAPGHSYNEQFF.